Here is one T cell receptor beta chain with its context. This record comes from a study of cytomegalovirus exposure and HLA in healthy donors. About the research overall: An earlier analysis identified more than 95 million unique TCR beta sequences in 150 million to 200 million T cells.

The PCR contained 60 Vbeta and 13 Jbeta primers. The assay was immunoSEQ multiplex PCR, and TCRdb's table has in-frame clones only and misses some. The sample totals fewer than 200,000 clones; its top ten clones hold approximately 6.5%. CDR3 size: 17 residues. J gave up 6 bases and V 1 base, and 7 bases lay outside the gene matches. Germline assignment: CDR1 LGHNT and CDR2 FRNRAP. The source material was PBMCs. The receptor comes from a young man in good health and CMV-seronegative. The chain employs TRBV12-5 and TRBJ2-2, with TRBD2 matching 11 bases. The CDR3 reads CASGLGETSGDAGELFF. For the CDR3, the DNA is TGTGCTAGTGGTTTGGGGGAGACTAGCGGGGATGCCGGGGAGCTGTTTTTT.